These 10 T cell receptor beta chains originate from one sample sequenced in a study of human T cells and chemical hapten exposure. Time point described: patch test 2, 6 weeks after DPC sensitization. Noted treatment: therapeutic diphenylcyclopropenone sensitization with weekly scalp DPC. TCRdb reprocessed the RACE reads via MiXCR and lists one record per CDR3 protein. The table records 69,000 or so distinct CDR3 sequences, 10% of them present only once. This sample comprised whole blood, obtained in connection with sensitization to the hapten diphenylcyclopropenone (DPC). The receptors were sampled from a woman aged 45 to 65 with alopecia areata. Some clones in this sample may be carry-over from other donors' samples.

The rearrangement links TRBV9 to TRBJ2-1, with D perhaps matching TRBD1 or TRBD2 (5 bases each). With 5 bases removed from V and 7 bases from J, the gap between germline ends came to 10 bases. This CDR3 has 12 amino acids. In germline, CDR1 is SGDLS, CDR2 YYNGEE. The CDR3: CASSLGVNEQFF. CDR3 bases: TGTGCCAGCAGTCTGGGGGTTAATGAGCAGTTCTTC.

V usage is TRBV7-8 and J usage is TRBJ1-1; D remains ambiguous. The V gene lost 2 bases and the J gene lost 0 bases, with 13 bases spanning the gap. The CDR3 extends over 16 amino acids. Per germline, CDR1 SGHVS and CDR2 FQNEAQ. CDR3 DNA sequence: TGTGCCAGCAGCTTATTAGGATTGGGGATGAACACTGAAGCTTTCTTT. The encoded protein is CASSLLGLGMNTEAFF.

This clonotype has just a few counts. The chain joins TRBV4-1 to TRBJ2-1, with 7 positions matching TRBD1. Germline V gene sequence: CDR1 MGHRA, CDR2 YSYEKL. Trimming at V came to 8 bases and at J to 7 bases, leaving 11 bases not matched to a gene. This CDR3 has 14 amino acids. The CDR3 protein is CASSVGDRVNEQFF. The CDR3 coding sequence is TGCGCCAGCTCAGTAGGAGACAGGGTTAATGAGCAGTTCTTC.

This sequence joins TRBV29-1 and TRBJ1-5; a possible D gene is TRBD1 (5 bases). The germline V gene encodes CDR1 SQVTM and CDR2 ANQGSEA. The CDR3 runs 12 residues. With 4 bases removed from V and 3 bases from J, the gap between germline ends came to 7 bases. The CDR3 loop reads CSVGGVNQPQHF. CDR3 coding DNA: TGCAGCGTTGGGGGCGTCAATCAGCCCCAGCATTTT. Together with reference TRBV29-1 and TRBJ1-5, the CDR3 gives the full variable domain: SAVISQKPSRDICQRGTSLTIQCQVDSQVTMMFWYRQQPGQSLTLIATANQGSEATYESGFVIDKFPISRPNLTFSTLTVSNMSPEDSSIYLCSVGGVNQPQHFGDGTRLSIL.

This clonotype was observed many times. The V gene is TRBV5-5, the J gene TRBJ1-5; D ambiguous. The CDR3 runs 15 residues. Trimming shortened V by 0 bases and J by 4 bases, and 11 bases separated the two germline ends. Per germline, CDR1 SGHKS and CDR2 YYEKEE (reference sequence). CDR3 sequence reads: CASSLVGQSNQPQHF. The CDR3 DNA follows: TGTGCCAGCAGCTTGGTTGGTCAAAGTAATCAGCCCCAGCATTTT.

This clonotype was picked up many times. The chain uses TRBV19 and TRBJ1-2, with D maybe TRBD1 (5 bases). The CDR3 is 14 amino acids. CDR1 LNHDA and CDR2 SQIVND come from the germline V gene (reference sequence). V was pared by 7 bases and J by 0 bases, with 12 bases between. CDR3 region: CASNPTGANYGYTF. CDR3 bases: TGTGCCAGTAACCCAACAGGAGCTAACTATGGCTACACCTTC.

This chain joins TRBV7-2 and TRBJ1-4; 10 positions agree with TRBD1. This CDR3 has 16 amino acids. The germline CDR1 and CDR2 sequences are SGHTA and FQGNSA. The junction had 9 bases not matched to a gene; V was cut back by 5 bases and J by 6 bases. CDR3 sequence reads: CASSTSIGTGDEKLFF. The CDR3 DNA sequence: TGTGCCAGCAGCACTAGTATAGGGACAGGGGATGAAAAACTGTTTTTT.

This clonotype was recorded many times. This rearrangement joins TRBV24-1 to TRBJ2-2, with 7 bases that match TRBD2. Germline values: CDR1 KGHDR, CDR2 SFDVKD. The V and J ends lost 3 bases and 1 base, in that order; junction bases with no gene match: 7. This CDR3 comprises 17 residues. In DNA form, the CDR3 reads TGTGCCACCAGTGATGCCCCGGGACTACAGAACACCGGGGAGCTGTTTTTT. It is translated as CATSDAPGLQNTGELFF.

This clonotype appeared many times. The gene calls are TRBV6-4 and TRBJ2-7, with TRBD1 matching over 8 bases. This CDR3 comprises 14 residues. CDR1 and CDR2 from the germline V gene are MRHNA and SNTAGT. The ends lost 3 bases at V and 3 bases at J; junction bases unmatched: 4. The CDR3 nucleotides read TGTGCCAGCAGTGAAGCAGGGGGCGGCTACGAGCAGTACTTC. Its protein product is CASSEAGGGYEQYF.

This clonotype was counted many times. This chain joins TRBV6-2 or TRBV6-3 and TRBJ1-1, with 7 bases lining up with TRBD1. The V and J ends lost 7 bases and 7 bases, in that order; junction bases with no gene match: 3. Germline values: CDR1 MNHEY, CDR2 SVGEGT. The CDR3 has 11 residues. CDR3 loop: CASTQGGEAFF. The CDR3, as DNA: TGTGCCAGCACCCAGGGGGGTGAAGCTTTCTTT.